This passage covers 20 T cell receptor beta chains from one sample sequenced in a study of HIV-infected patients and healthy controls. The repertoire came from unfractionated whole blood and reflected all unsorted peripheral T cells. Approximately 510 ng RNA was reverse transcribed with alpha and beta constant-region primers. Separate chain-specific third strand synthesis with multiplexing indices produced the alpha and beta libraries. Each CDR3 protein is one row after TCRdb ran MiXCR on the 5' RACE reads. The sample lists about 15,000 distinct CDR3 sequences, approximately 7% occurring once. The sample was blood. The receptors stem from an adult in good health.

This clonotype has a count of ten or more. The chain combines TRBV29-1 with TRBJ1-5; the D is unclear. The germline gives CDR1 SQVTM, CDR2 ANQGSEA. The germline V and J ends were trimmed by 0 bases and 12 bases, with 15 bases remaining between them. CDR3 length: 13 amino acids. As DNA, the CDR3 is TGCAGCGTTGAAGAAAATAACTCGGGAGGCCAGCATTTT. Translating it yields CSVEENNSGGQHF.

This clonotype has a count of ten or more. The genes are TRBV29-1 and TRBJ1-1; no firm D call. The germline V gene has CDR1 SQVTM and CDR2 ANQGSEA. With 8 bases removed from V and 1 base from J, the gap between germline ends came to 8 bases. This CDR3 is built from 11 residues. The CDR3 region has the DNA TGCAGCTTCGTGCGGAACACTGAAGCTTTCTTT. This encodes CSFVRNTEAFF.

The table lists this clonotype with many counts. The chain carries TRBV18 and TRBJ2-1, with D perhaps TRBD1 (5 bases). There are 14 residues in the CDR3. The V gene lost 1 base and the J gene lost 4 bases, with 8 bases spanning the gap. The V gene's germline CDR1 is KGHSH and CDR2 LQKENI. CDR3 amino acids: CASSPLDKYNEQFF. CDR3 DNA sequence: TGTGCCAGCTCACCACTGGACAAATACAATGAGCAGTTCTTC.

This clonotype occurred many times. The chain is built from TRBV18 and TRBJ2-1, with D uncertain. The CDR3 spans 16 residues. V shed 3 bases and J shed 3 bases, with 15 bases lying between them. The germline gives CDR1 KGHSH, CDR2 LQKENI. CDR3 sequence (DNA): TGTGCCAGCTCACCCCCGATGTTCTACTACTACAATGAGCAGTTCTTC. Encoded protein: CASSPPMFYYYNEQFF.

This clonotype rates as medium-sized. The chain recombines TRBV7-9 with TRBJ1-1, with D unclear. With 0 bases removed from V and 2 bases from J, the gap between germline ends came to 7 bases. The CDR3 runs to 14 residues. Germline V CDR1 and CDR2: SEHNR, FQNEAQ (reference sequence). For the CDR3, the DNA is TGTGCCAGCAGCTTAGCGGCGGTAAACACTGAAGCTTTCTTT. Translation gives CASSLAAVNTEAFF.

This clonotype is judged medium-sized. The chain couples TRBV20-1 to TRBJ2-1; no firm D call. CDR1 and CDR2 from the germline V gene are DFQATT and SNEGSKA (reference sequence). This CDR3 is 14 amino acids long. Trimming pared 3 bases from V and 0 bases from J, leaving 9 bases between. The CDR3 is CSASPYHSYNEQFF. The CDR3 DNA follows: TGCAGTGCTAGTCCCTACCACTCCTACAATGAGCAGTTCTTC.

This chain uses TRBV10-3 with TRBJ2-2; 8 positions match TRBD2. The CDR3 consists of 22 residues. Unmatched junction bases numbered 26, after V lost 3 bases and J lost 5 bases. Looked up from germline, CDR1 is ENHRY and CDR2 is SYGVKD. The CDR3 loop is CAISEGDGSPPDRTSLTGELFF. The CDR3 nucleotides are TGTGCCATCAGTGAAGGGGACGGATCACCCCCCGATAGGACTAGCCTGACCGGGGAGCTGTTTTTT.

In this sample, this clonotype turned up many times. The chain joins TRBV27 to TRBJ1-1, with TRBD1 as a possible D gene (5 bases). Germline CDR1 is MNHEY and CDR2 is SMNVEV (reference sequence). The CDR3 consists of 16 residues. The V end was cut by 4 bases, the J end by 2 bases, with 17 bases between. The CDR3 region has the DNA TGTGCCAGCAGTTCCAAAGGGTGGGGGTCAAACACTGAAGCTTTCTTT. It encodes CASSSKGWGSNTEAFF.

The genes are TRBV4-3 and TRBJ2-5, with D uncertain. CDR1 and CDR2 from the germline V gene are LGHNA and YSLEER. V shed 0 bases and J shed 5 bases, with 16 bases lying between them. This CDR3 contains 16 residues. The CDR3 spells CASSQDSVRLAETQYF. CDR3 nucleotide sequence: TGCGCCAGCAGCCAAGATTCGGTCCGTCTCGCGGAGACCCAGTACTTC.

There are many counts of this clonotype. J is TRBJ2-3 and V is TRBV29-1, with a weak D call TRBD1 (7 bases). From germline, CDR1 is SQVTM and CDR2 ANQGSEA. The CDR3 length is 13 residues. Trimming stripped 3 bases from V and 6 bases from J, with 13 bases between. The CDR3: CSVEEGASDTQYF. The CDR3 DNA follows: TGCAGCGTTGAGGAGGGGGCGAGTGATACGCAGTATTTT.

The chain has TRBV30 and TRBJ2-4; D is possibly TRBD2 (6 bases). The CDR3 runs to 12 residues. CDR1 GTSNPN and CDR2 SVGIG come from the germline V gene (reference sequence). Between the trimmed V and J ends, which lost 5 bases and 5 bases, there was a span of 10 bases. CDR3 sequence: CAWAGQENIQYF. CDR3 nucleotide sequence: TGTGCCTGGGCGGGGCAGGAAAACATTCAGTACTTC.

This clonotype was picked up many times. The V gene is TRBV10-2, the J gene TRBJ1-5, with 7 bases fitting TRBD1. The CDR3 spans 14 residues. V shed 2 bases, J shed 6 bases, and the junction held 4 bases outside the gene matches. CDR1 and CDR2 from the germline V gene are WSHSY and SAAADI. CDR3 DNA: TGCGCCAGCAGTGAGAGCAGGGGGGTTCAGCCCCAGCATTTT. Encoded protein: CASSESRGVQPQHF.

This clonotype was detected many times. This sequence joins TRBV18 and TRBJ2-1, with D maybe TRBD2 (6 bases). The CDR3 is 14 amino acids. Germline V gene lookup returns CDR1 KGHSH and CDR2 LQKENI. Trimming removed 5 bases from V and 5 bases from J, with 13 bases in between. The DNA for the CDR3 is TGTGCCAGCTCAAACCGGGACTGGCACAATGAGCAGTTCTTC. Amino acids: CASSNRDWHNEQFF.

This clonotype was recorded many times. The V and J genes are TRBV5-1 and TRBJ1-1; D is uncertain. Trimming pared 4 bases from V and 1 base from J, leaving 11 bases between. The germline V gene encodes CDR1 SGHRS and CDR2 YFSETQ. The length of the CDR3 is 14 residues. The CDR3 sequence: CASSHLRGNTEAFF. In nucleotides, the CDR3 is TGCGCCAGCAGCCATCTACGGGGGAACACTGAAGCTTTCTTT.

This clonotype was seen repeatedly, ten times or more. The chain recombines TRBV12-5 with TRBJ2-7, with 11 positions matching TRBD2. The length of the CDR3 is 16 residues. With 2 bases clipped from V and 2 bases from J, the junction kept 5 bases outside the gene matches. Germline V gene data show CDR1 as LGHNT and CDR2 as FRNRAP. CDR3 loop: CASGLTGTSGTYEQYF. Written as DNA, the CDR3 is TGTGCTAGTGGTTTGACCGGGACTAGCGGTACCTACGAGCAGTACTTC.

This clonotype was detected many times. The genes are TRBV7-3 and TRBJ2-3, with D hard to call. The CDR3 consists of 14 residues. V lost 5 bases, J lost 2 bases, and 11 bases lay in between. The germline V gene encodes CDR1 SGHTA and CDR2 FQGTGA. The CDR3 region is CASSRRGNTDTQYF. The CDR3 region has the DNA TGTGCCAGCAGCCGACGCGGAAACACAGATACGCAGTATTTT.

This clonotype was counted many times. The V and J genes are TRBV20-1 and TRBJ2-1, with 12 bases that match TRBD1. This CDR3 is 15 amino acids long. Looked up from germline, CDR1 is DFQATT and CDR2 is SNEGSKA (reference sequence). V trimming: 3 bases; J trimming: 9 bases; junction bases outside the gene matches: 9. CDR3 residues: CSASGRDRGLLEQFF. CDR3 sequence (DNA): TGCAGTGCTAGTGGACGGGACAGGGGGCTTCTTGAGCAGTTCTTC.

This clonotype was found many times. The chain links TRBV7-2 to TRBJ2-5; tentatively, D is TRBD2 (5 bases). CDR3 size: 13 residues. V was pared by 7 bases and J by 5 bases, with 14 bases between. CDR1 is SGHTA, CDR2 FQGNSA, per germline. CDR3 bases: TGTGCCAGCAAGGAGGCTGCTCCGGAGACCCAGTACTTC. The encoded protein is CASKEAAPETQYF.

This clonotype was counted at least ten times. The chain uses TRBV29-1 and TRBJ1-4; 8 bases agree with TRBD1. CDR1 SQVTM and CDR2 ANQGSEA come from the germline V gene. This CDR3 spans 13 amino acids. Trimming removed 7 bases from V and 8 bases from J; junction bases left unmatched: 9. The CDR3 is CSAWTGLGEKLFF. CDR3 DNA: TGCAGCGCATGGACAGGGCTTGGAGAAAAACTGTTTTTT.

Turning to this clonotype: A read error may be the cause here, since a much bigger clone is one base away. The chain uses TRBV29-1 and TRBJ2-1; D remains unclear. Germline values: CDR1 SQVTM, CDR2 ANQGSEA. This CDR3 has 13 amino acids. Between the trimmed V and J ends, which lost 5 bases and 6 bases, there was a span of 14 bases. The CDR3 reads CSVLLVPRNEQFF. The CDR3 nucleotides are TGCAGCGTTTTGTTGGTGCCGCGCAATGAGCAGTTCTTC.